This TCR beta chain was identified in a study of blood T cell repertoires in COVID-19. This clone was detected once. Method: immunoSEQ multiplex PCR; TCRdb's copy keeps in-frame clones and lacks some. This table has around 59,000 clones, 75% to 90% appearing once. This CDR3 is built from 16 residues. With V trimmed by 4 bases and J by 5 bases, 13 bases remained unmatched. Germline CDR1 is MGHRA and CDR2 is YSYEKL. The TCR originated in a man in his sixties with acute or convalescent COVID-19. The sample was peripheral blood. V usage is TRBV4-1 and J usage is TRBJ2-7; TRBD1 aligns across 8 bases. The CDR3 DNA sequence: TGCGCCAGCAGCCCTTCTCCCAGGACAGGGACCGACGAGCAGTACTTC. Residues: CASSPSPRTGTDEQYF.